A selection of T cell receptor beta chains follows, all from one sample in a study of blood T cell repertoires in COVID-19. The data were produced by immunoSEQ multiplex PCR, yet TCRdb's version contains in-frame clones alone and is incomplete. The sample holds about 140,000 clones, around three quarters seen once. Source material: peripheral blood. Receptors originate from a man aged 55 to 70 with acute or convalescent COVID-19. Each CDR3 is given with its conserved first and last residue. D genes are given only for firm matches. Expanded clones are given a class, and other clones once, few, many or no size at all.

V	D	J	size	CDR3	DNA
TRBV28	TRBD2	TRBJ2-1	NA	CASSSEAGVGYNEQFF	TGTGCCAGCAGTTCGGAAGCGGGAGTTGGATACAATGAGCAGTTCTTC
TRBV7-2	TRBD1	TRBJ2-5	NA	CASSPDRVQETQYF	TGTGCCAGCAGCCCGGACAGGGTCCAAGAGACCCAGTACTTC
TRBV18	TRBD1	TRBJ2-2	NA	CASSPRTGRSTGELFF	TGTGCCAGCTCACCCCGGACAGGAAGGAGCACCGGGGAGCTGTTTTTT
TRBV6-2/TRBV6-3	NA	TRBJ1-6	NA	CASSSGLDNSPLHF	TGTGCCAGCAGCTCAGGGTTGGATAATTCACCCCTCCACTTT
TRBV11-3	TRBD2	TRBJ2-3	once	CASSLLAGGPDTQYF	TGTGCCAGCAGCCTACTAGCGGGAGGGCCAGATACGCAGTATTTT
TRBV18	TRBD1	TRBJ1-2	NA	CASSPRQGEPEGPSTF	TGTGCCAGCTCACCCAGACAGGGGGAGCCGGAAGGCCCAAGCACCTTC
TRBV5-4	NA	TRBJ2-1	NA	CASSRVGQGDHNEQFF	TGTGCCAGCAGCCGGGTCGGGCAGGGTGACCACAATGAGCAGTTCTTC
TRBV28	NA	TRBJ2-2	NA	CASRGGGTGELFF	TGTGCCAGTAGGGGAGGGGGCACCGGGGAGCTGTTTTTT
TRBV20-1	TRBD2	TRBJ2-1	NA	CSASGLASNEQFF	TGCAGTGCTAGTGGACTAGCGAGCAATGAGCAGTTCTTC
TRBV7-2	NA	TRBJ1-6	NA	CASSFQGTNSPLHF	TGTGCCAGCAGCTTCCAGGGTACAAATTCACCCCTCCACTTT
TRBV6-2/TRBV6-3	NA	TRBJ1-2	NA	CASSPPLSSYGYTF	TGTGCCAGCAGTCCCCCACTTTCTAGCTATGGCTACACCTTC
TRBV20-1	TRBD2	TRBJ2-5	NA	CSASPAGDGETQYF	TGCAGTGCTAGTCCCGCGGGAGATGGAGAGACCCAGTACTTC
TRBV30	NA	TRBJ1-2	NA	CAWSLQGGGYGYTF	TGTGCCTGGAGTCTCCAGGGAGGGGGGTATGGCTACACCTTC
TRBV5-1	NA	TRBJ2-1	NA	CASSPGLPPSNEQFF	TGCGCCAGCAGCCCCGGACTACCACCCAGCAATGAGCAGTTCTTC
TRBV4-2	NA	TRBJ2-7	once	CASSQDSSGSGYEQYF	TGTGCCAGCAGCCAAGATAGTAGTGGGAGTGGCTACGAGCAGTACTTC
TRBV24-1	TRBD2	TRBJ2-3	NA	CATSDSSGRVTDTQYF	TGTGCCACCAGTGATTCAAGCGGGAGGGTCACAGATACGCAGTATTTT
TRBV4-1	TRBD2	TRBJ2-7	NA	CASSRIAGPGDEQYF	TGCGCCAGCAGCCGCATAGCGGGGCCCGGGGACGAGCAGTACTTC
TRBV4-3	NA	TRBJ1-4	NA	CASSEATGTNEKLFF	TGCGCCAGCAGCGAAGCGACTGGAACTAATGAAAAACTGTTTTTT
TRBV28	TRBD1	TRBJ2-5	once	CASSRPPGTGKETQYF	TGTGCCAGCAGTCGACCACCCGGGACAGGGAAAGAGACCCAGTACTTC
TRBV5-6	TRBD1	TRBJ1-2	NA	CASNPPGQGAFGYTF	TGTGCCAGCAACCCCCCGGGACAGGGGGCTTTTGGCTACACCTTC